This TCR beta chain emerged from a study of PD-1 blockade in classical Hodgkin lymphoma. Only in-frame clones appear in the TCRdb table, and some are missing; sequencing was by immunoSEQ multiplex PCR. The sample yields 46,000 or so clones, roughly 73% seen once. Time point reported: cycle 4 day 1 (C4D1), after less than 7 weeks of nivolumab. Exposure to brentuximab vedotin varied, and each patient had relapsed following autologous stem cell transplantation. The CDR3 spans 16 residues. Per the germline V gene, CDR1 is SNHLY and CDR2 is FYNNEI. With 4 bases removed from V and 5 bases from J, the gap between germline ends came to 18 bases.

The input for sequencing was peripheral blood mononuclear cells (PBMCs), taken before the fourth cycle of nivolumab. The source is a human donor with classical Hodgkin lymphoma. This chain links TRBV2 with TRBJ1-5; possibly TRBD1 for D (5 bases). The CDR3 loop reads CASSVSQGLPYQPQHF. CDR3 nucleotide sequence: TGTGCCAGCAGTGTGAGCCAGGGCCTCCCCTATCAGCCCCAGCATTTT.